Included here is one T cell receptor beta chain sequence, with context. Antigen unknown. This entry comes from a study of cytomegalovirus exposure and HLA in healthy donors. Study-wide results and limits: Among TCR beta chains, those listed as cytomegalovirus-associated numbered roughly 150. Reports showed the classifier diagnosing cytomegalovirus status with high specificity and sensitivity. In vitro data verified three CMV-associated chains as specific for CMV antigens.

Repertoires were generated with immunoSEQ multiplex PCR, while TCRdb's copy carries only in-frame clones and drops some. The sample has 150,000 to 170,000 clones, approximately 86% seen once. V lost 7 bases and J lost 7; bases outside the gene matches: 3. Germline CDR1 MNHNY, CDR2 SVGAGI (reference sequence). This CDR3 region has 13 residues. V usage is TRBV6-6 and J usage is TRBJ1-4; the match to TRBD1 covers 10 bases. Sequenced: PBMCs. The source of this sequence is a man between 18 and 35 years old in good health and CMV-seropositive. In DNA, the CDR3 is TGTGCCAGCAACCGGGACAGGGGTGAAAAACTGTTTTTT. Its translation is CASNRDRGEKLFF.